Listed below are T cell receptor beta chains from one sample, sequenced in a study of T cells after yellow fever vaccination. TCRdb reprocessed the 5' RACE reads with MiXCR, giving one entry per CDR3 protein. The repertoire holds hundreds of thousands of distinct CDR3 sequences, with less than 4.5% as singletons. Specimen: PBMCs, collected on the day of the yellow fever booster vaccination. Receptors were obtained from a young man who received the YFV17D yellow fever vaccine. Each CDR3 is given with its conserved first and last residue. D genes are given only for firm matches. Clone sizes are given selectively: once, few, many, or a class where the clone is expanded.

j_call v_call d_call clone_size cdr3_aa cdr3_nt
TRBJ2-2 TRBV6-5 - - CASSYSGRTGELFF TGTGCCAGCAGTTACTCGGGGAGGACCGGGGAGCTGTTTTTT
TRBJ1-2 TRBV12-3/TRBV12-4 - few CASRGFTYSNYGYTF TGTGCCAGCAGAGGGTTTACCTATTCTAACTATGGCTACACCTTC
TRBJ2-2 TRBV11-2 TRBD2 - CASSLRLAGGSTGELFF TGTGCCAGCAGCCTCCGACTAGCGGGGGGTTCCACCGGGGAGCTGTTTTTT
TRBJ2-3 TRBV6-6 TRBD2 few CASQRGGADTQYF TGTGCCAGTCAGCGGGGGGGAGCAGATACGCAGTATTTT
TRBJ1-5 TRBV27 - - CASSLSGGGNQPQHF TGTGCCAGCAGTTTATCAGGAGGGGGCAATCAGCCCCAGCATTTT
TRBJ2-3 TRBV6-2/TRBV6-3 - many CASTPWGGTDTQYF TGTGCCAGCACCCCCTGGGGAGGCACAGATACGCAGTATTTT
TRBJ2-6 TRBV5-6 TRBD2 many CASRGLAGAAGANVLTF TGTGCCAGCAGGGGACTAGCGGGGGCGGCCGGGGCCAACGTCCTGACTTTC
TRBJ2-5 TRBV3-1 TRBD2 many CASTRLAEPQETQYF TGTGCCAGCACCAGACTAGCGGAGCCACAAGAGACCCAGTACTTC
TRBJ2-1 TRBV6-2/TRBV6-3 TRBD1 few CASRGRQGKNEQFF TGTGCCAGCAGAGGCAGACAGGGAAAGAATGAGCAGTTCTTC
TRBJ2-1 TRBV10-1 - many CASGPTGTEQFF TGCGCCAGCGGACCAACCGGGACAGAGCAGTTCTTC
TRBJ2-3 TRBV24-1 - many CATSVGSTDTQYF TGTGCCACCAGTGTAGGGAGCACAGATACGCAGTATTTT
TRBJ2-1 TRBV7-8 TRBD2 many CASSLVAGGMYNEQFF TGTGCCAGCAGCTTAGTAGCGGGGGGGATGTACAATGAGCAGTTCTTC
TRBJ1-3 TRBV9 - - CASSVGAFSGNTIYF TGTGCCAGCAGCGTAGGTGCTTTCTCTGGAAACACCATATATTTT
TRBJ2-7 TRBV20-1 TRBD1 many CSAKTGGTYEQYF TGCAGTGCTAAGACAGGGGGCACCTACGAGCAGTACTTC
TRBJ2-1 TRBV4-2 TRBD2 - CASSSYPGLVPEQFF TGTGCCAGCAGCTCTTACCCGGGACTAGTTCCTGAGCAGTTCTTC
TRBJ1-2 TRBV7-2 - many CASSPTPQDGYTF TGTGCCAGCAGCCCTACCCCCCAGGATGGCTACACCTTC
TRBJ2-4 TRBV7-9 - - CASSLTGLAKNIQYF TGTGCCAGCAGCTTAACAGGCCTAGCCAAAAACATTCAGTACTTC
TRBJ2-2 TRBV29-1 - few CSVGPQNTGELFF TGCAGCGTCGGGCCCCAGAACACCGGGGAGCTGTTTTTT
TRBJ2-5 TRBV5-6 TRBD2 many CASSSSGGGKTQYF TGTGCCAGCAGCTCCTCGGGCGGGGGGAAGACCCAGTACTTC
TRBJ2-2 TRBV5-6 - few CASSAGNTGELFF TGTGCCAGCAGCGCAGGGAACACCGGGGAGCTGTTTTTT
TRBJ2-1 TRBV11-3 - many CASSLASETRNEQFF TGTGCCAGCAGCTTGGCCTCGGAGACCAGAAATGAGCAGTTCTTC
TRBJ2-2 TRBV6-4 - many CASSEGATGELFF TGTGCCAGCAGTGAGGGGGCCACCGGGGAGCTGTTTTTT
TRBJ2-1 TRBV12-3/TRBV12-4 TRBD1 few CASSLRDRAYNEQFF TGTGCCAGCAGTTTAAGGGACAGGGCCTACAATGAGCAGTTCTTC
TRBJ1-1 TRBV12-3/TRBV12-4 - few CASSLSKGGGTEAFF TGTGCCAGCAGTTTATCAAAGGGAGGTGGCACTGAAGCTTTCTTT
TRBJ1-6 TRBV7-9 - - CASSLAPELNSPLHF TGTGCCAGCAGCTTAGCCCCGGAACTTAATTCACCCCTCCACTTT
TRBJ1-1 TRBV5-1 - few CASSWGGTSNTEAFF TGCGCCAGCAGCTGGGGGGGAACATCGAACACTGAAGCTTTCTTT
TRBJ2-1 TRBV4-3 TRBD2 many CASSQRVSGGANEQFF TGCGCCAGCAGCCAGCGAGTTAGCGGGGGGGCTAATGAGCAGTTCTTC
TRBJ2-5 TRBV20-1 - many CSARERLLPGTQYF TGCAGTGCTAGAGAACGACTCCTTCCAGGGACCCAGTACTTC
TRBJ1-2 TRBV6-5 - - CASSYWATPLYGYTF TGTGCCAGCAGTTACTGGGCCACCCCTCTCTATGGCTACACCTTC
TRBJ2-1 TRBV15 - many CATSRDLERVNNEQFF TGTGCCACCAGCAGAGATTTAGAGAGGGTAAACAATGAGCAGTTCTTC
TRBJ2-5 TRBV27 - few CASSFRDNQETQYF TGTGCCAGCAGTTTTCGGGACAACCAAGAGACCCAGTACTTC
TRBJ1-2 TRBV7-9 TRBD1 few CASSQGAHGYTF TGTGCCAGCAGCCAGGGGGCCCATGGCTACACCTTC
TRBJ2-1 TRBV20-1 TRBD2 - CSARNRGLAGGIYNEQFF TGCAGTGCTAGAAATCGCGGGCTAGCGGGGGGGATTTACAATGAGCAGTTCTTC
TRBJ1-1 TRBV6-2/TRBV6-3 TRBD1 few CASSFRQGARTEAFF TGTGCCAGCAGTTTCAGACAGGGGGCGAGGACTGAAGCTTTCTTT
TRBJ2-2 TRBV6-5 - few CASSYSPLGGELFF TGTGCCAGCAGTTACTCCCCGTTGGGCGGGGAGCTGTTTTTT
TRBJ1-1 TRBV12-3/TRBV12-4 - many CASSFFAVNTEAFF TGTGCCAGCAGTTTCTTTGCAGTGAACACTGAAGCTTTCTTT
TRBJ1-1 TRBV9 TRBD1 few CASSVEMTGAEAFF TGTGCCAGCAGCGTAGAGATGACAGGGGCAGAAGCTTTCTTT
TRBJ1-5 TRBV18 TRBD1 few CASSPLGGTEGGQPQHF TGTGCCAGCTCACCACTGGGGGGGACAGAAGGTGGTCAGCCCCAGCATTTT
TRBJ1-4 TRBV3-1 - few CASSPGINPTNEKLFF TGTGCCAGCAGCCCAGGGATAAACCCAACTAATGAAAAACTGTTTTTT
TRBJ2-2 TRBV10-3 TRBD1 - CAISVGQGGTGELFF TGTGCCATCAGTGTGGGACAGGGAGGCACCGGGGAGCTGTTTTTT